A selection of T cell receptor beta chains follows, all from one sample in a study of blood T cell repertoires in COVID-19. This table comes from immunoSEQ multiplex PCR, and its TCRdb copy is limited to in-frame clones, with some not included. The table shows roughly 150,000 clones, with 80% to 85% occurring only once. Sequences were obtained from peripheral blood. The receptors shown here come from a man between 65 and 85 years old with active or convalescent COVID-19. The CDR3 runs from the conserved cysteine through the conserved F or W.

TRBJ2-7	TRBV27	CASSLTRGHEQYF
TRBJ1-2	TRBV24-1	CATSDFGLTGNRCGYTF
TRBJ1-2	TRBV15	CATRQGFGYTF
TRBJ2-3	TRBV7-3	CASSLKLQAGGGTDTQYF
TRBJ1-1	TRBV5-1	CASSTGQTGQANTEAFF
TRBJ2-1	TRBV28	CASLHPVDSLIPFF
TRBJ1-4	TRBV9	CASSVVGRGSTNEKLFF
TRBJ2-7	TRBV18	CASSLLADLGYEQYF
TRBJ2-3	TRBV29-1	CSVDGTRVSTDTQYF
TRBJ1-6	TRBV6-1	CASSEAPLVPLHF
TRBJ2-3	TRBV18	CASSRAGTDTQYF
TRBJ1-6	TRBV10-2	CASSRQVDNSPLHF
TRBJ1-2	TRBV20-1	CSASTPGRANYGYTF
TRBJ2-7	TRBV7-9	CASSVAGTGIYRQYF
TRBJ2-3	TRBV4-3	CASSQGASTDTQYF
TRBJ1-2	TRBV29-1	CSVSRDREYGYTF
TRBJ2-1	TRBV7-9	CASSLVSSSYNEQFF